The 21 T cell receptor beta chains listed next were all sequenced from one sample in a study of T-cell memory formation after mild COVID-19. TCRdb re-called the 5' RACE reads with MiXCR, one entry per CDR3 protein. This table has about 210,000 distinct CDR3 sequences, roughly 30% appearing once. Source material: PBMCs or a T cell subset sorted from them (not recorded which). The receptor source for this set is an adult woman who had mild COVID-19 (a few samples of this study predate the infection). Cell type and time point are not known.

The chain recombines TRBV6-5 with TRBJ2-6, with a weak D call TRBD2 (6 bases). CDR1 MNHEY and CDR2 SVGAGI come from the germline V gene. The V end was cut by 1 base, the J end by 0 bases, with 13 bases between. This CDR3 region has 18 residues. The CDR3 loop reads CASSYLGRLDSGANVLTF. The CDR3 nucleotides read TGTGCCAGCAGTTACTTGGGCAGACTAGACTCTGGGGCCAACGTCCTGACTTTC.

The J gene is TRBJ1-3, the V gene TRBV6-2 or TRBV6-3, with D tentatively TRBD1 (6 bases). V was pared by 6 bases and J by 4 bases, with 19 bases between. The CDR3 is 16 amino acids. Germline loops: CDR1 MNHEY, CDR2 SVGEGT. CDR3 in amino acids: CASSRTPTGYGNTIYF. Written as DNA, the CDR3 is TGTGCCAGCAGCCGAACCCCCACAGGGTACGGAAACACCATATATTTT.

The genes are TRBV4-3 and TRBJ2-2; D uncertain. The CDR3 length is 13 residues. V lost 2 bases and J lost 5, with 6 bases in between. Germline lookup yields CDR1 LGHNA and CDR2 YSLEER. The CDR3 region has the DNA TGCGCCAGCAGCCAAATGGGGACCGGGGAGCTGTTTTTT. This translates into CASSQMGTGELFF.

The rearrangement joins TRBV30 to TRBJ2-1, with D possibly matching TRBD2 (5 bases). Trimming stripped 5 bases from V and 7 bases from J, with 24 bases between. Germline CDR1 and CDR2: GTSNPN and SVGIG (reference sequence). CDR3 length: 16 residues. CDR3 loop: CAWDVGDRLMGNEQFF. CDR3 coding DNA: TGTGCCTGGGACGTCGGGGATAGACTTATGGGGAATGAGCAGTTCTTC.

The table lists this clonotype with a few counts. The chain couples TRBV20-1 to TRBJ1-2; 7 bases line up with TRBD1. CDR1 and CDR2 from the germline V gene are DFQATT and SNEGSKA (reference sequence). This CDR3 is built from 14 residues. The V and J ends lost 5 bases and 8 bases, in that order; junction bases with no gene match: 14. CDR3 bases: TGCAGTGCTCCTAGACAGGGCGATTTGGGGGGCTACACCTTC. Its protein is CSAPRQGDLGGYTF.

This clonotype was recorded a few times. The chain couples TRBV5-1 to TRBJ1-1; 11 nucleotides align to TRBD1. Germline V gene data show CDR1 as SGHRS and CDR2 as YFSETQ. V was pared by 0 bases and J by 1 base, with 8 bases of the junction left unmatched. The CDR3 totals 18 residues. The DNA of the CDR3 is TGCGCCAGCAGCTTGGCCCCGGGACAGGGGGTGACGAACACTGAAGCTTTCTTT. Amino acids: CASSLAPGQGVTNTEAFF.

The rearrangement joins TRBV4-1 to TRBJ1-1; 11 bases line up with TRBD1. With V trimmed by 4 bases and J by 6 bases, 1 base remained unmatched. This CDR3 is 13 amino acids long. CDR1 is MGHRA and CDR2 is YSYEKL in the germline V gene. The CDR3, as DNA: TGCGCCAGCAGCCGGGACAGGGGGTCTGAAGCTTTCTTT. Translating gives CASSRDRGSEAFF.

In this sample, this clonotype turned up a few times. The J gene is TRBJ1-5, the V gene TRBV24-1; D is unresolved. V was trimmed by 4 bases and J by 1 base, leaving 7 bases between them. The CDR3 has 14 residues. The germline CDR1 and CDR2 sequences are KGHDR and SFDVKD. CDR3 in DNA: TGTGCCACCAGTGACGAGTGGAGCAATCAGCCCCAGCATTTT. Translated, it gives CATSDEWSNQPQHF.

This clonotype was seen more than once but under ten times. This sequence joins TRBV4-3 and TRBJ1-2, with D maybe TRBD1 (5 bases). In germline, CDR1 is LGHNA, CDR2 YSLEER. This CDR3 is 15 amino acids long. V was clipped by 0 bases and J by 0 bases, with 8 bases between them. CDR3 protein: CASSQEAGPNYGYTF. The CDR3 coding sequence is TGCGCCAGCAGCCAAGAAGCGGGGCCTAACTATGGCTACACCTTC.

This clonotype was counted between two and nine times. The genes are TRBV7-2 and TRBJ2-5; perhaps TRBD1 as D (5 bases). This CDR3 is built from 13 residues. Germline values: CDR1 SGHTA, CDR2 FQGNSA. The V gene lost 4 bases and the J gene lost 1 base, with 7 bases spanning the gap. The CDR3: CASSYRTQETQYF. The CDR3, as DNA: TGTGCCAGCAGCTACAGGACCCAAGAGACCCAGTACTTC.

CDR3 loop: CASSLRPQSNEKLFF. The CDR3, as DNA: TGTGCCAGCAGTTTAAGACCACAGTCTAATGAAAAACTGTTTTTT. The V call is TRBV12-3 or TRBV12-4, the J call TRBJ1-4; D uncertain. CDR3 length equals 15 residues. V was cut by 2 bases and J by 3 bases, with 10 bases left in between.

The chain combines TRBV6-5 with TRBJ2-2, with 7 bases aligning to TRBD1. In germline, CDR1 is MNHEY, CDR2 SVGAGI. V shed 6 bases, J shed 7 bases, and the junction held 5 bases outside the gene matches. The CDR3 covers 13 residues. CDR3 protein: CASRQGHFGELFF. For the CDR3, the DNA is TGTGCCAGCAGACAGGGGCATTTCGGGGAGCTGTTTTTT.

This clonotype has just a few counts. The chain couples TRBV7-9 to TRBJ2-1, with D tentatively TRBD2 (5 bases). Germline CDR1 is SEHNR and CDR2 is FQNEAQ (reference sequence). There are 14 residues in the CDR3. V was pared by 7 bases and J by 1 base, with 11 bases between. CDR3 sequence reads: CASTPRTSYNEQFF. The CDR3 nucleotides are TGTGCCAGCACCCCGCGGACTTCCTACAATGAGCAGTTCTTC. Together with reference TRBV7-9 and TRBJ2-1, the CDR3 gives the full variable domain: DTGVSQNPRHKITKRGQNVTFRCDPISEHNRLYWYRQTLGQGPEFLTYFQNEAQLEKSRLLSDRFSAERPKGSFSTLEIQRTEQGDSAMYLCASTPRTSYNEQFFGPGTRLTVL.

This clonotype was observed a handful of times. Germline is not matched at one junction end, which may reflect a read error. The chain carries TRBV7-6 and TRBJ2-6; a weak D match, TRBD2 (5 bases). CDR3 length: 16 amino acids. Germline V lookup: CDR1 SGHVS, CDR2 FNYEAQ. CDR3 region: CASSLAPGHGANVLTF. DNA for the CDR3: TGTGCCAGCAGCCTAGCCCCAGGCCATGGGGCCAACGTCCTGACTTTC.

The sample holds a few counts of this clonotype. The CDR3 reads CASSIVSDSPLHF. The CDR3, as DNA: TGTGCCAGTAGTATCGTCTCCGATTCACCCCTCCACTTT. The rearrangement links TRBV19 to TRBJ1-6; D unresolved. Germline V CDR1 and CDR2: LNHDA, SQIVND (reference sequence). The CDR3 spans 13 residues. Deletions cut 3 bases from V and 8 bases from J, with 8 bases between.

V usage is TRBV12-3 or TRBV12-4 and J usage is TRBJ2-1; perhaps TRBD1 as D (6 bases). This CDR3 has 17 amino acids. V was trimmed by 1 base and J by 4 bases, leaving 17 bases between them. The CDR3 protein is CASSLGVGTPPYNEQFF. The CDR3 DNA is TGTGCCAGCAGTTTAGGTGTTGGGACACCTCCTTACAATGAGCAGTTCTTC.

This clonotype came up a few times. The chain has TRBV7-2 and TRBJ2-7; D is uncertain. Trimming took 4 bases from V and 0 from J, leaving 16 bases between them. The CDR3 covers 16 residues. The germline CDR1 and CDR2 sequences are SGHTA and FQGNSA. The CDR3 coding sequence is TGTGCCAGCAGCTCCGTATACACCGGTCGCTCCTACGAGCAGTACTTC. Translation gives CASSSVYTGRSYEQYF.

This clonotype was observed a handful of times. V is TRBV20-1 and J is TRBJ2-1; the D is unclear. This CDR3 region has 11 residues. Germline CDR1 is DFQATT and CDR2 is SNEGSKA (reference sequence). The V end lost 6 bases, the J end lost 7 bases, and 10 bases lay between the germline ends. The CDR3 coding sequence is TGCAGTGCGCCCTTTGCTAATGAGCAGTTCTTC. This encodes CSAPFANEQFF.

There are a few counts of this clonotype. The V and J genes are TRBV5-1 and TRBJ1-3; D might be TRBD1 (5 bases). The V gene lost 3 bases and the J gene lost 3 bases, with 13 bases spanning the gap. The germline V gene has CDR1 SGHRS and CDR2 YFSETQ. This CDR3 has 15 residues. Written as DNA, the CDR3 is TGCGCCAGCAGCTACAGTGGGGCCGGTGGAAACACCATATATTTT. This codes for CASSYSGAGGNTIYF.

The CDR3 DNA sequence: TGCAGTGCTAGGGCCCAGAGCGACTACAATGAGCAGTTCTTC. Translation: CSARAQSDYNEQFF. This chain links TRBV20-1 with TRBJ2-1; D gene ambiguous. V lost 3 bases to trimming and J lost 3 bases, with 12 bases between them. CDR3 length: 14 amino acids. Germline V CDR1 and CDR2: DFQATT, SNEGSKA (reference sequence).

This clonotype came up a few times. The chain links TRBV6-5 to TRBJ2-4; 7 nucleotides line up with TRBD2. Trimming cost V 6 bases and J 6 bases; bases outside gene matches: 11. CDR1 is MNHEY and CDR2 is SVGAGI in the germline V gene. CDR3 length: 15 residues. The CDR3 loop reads CASRRSGTKLNIQYF. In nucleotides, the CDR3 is TGTGCCAGCAGGCGATCCGGGACTAAACTAAACATTCAGTACTTC.